This T cell receptor beta chain was identified in a study of blood T cell repertoires in COVID-19. Study information: There were acute and convalescent COVID-19 samples, and they came from the United States, Italy and Spain. Sources were T cells, B-cell-depleted T cells, or PBMCs; the material itself was cDNA or gDNA.

Source study methods: Reference gene primer amplification gave nucleated cell count estimates. Sequencing was performed with immunoSEQ multiplex PCR; in TCRdb, only in-frame clones are kept and a portion is missing. The V and J calls and clone size are taken from that table; D and trimming were inferred from the DNA. The sample carries under 80,000 clones, roughly 80% recorded once. To note about this clone: This sample includes further DNA sequences coding for the same CDR3.

J was trimmed by 0 bases and V by 5 bases; bases with no gene match: 7. This CDR3 has 18 residues. From germline, CDR1 is LNHDA and CDR2 SQIVND (reference sequence). The receptor's source is a human donor in a cohort sampled during active COVID-19. Specimen: peripheral blood. The chain links TRBV19 to TRBJ2-6; 10 nucleotides line up with TRBD1. The CDR3 nucleotides are TGTGCCAGTAGTCGGGGGAGGACAGGGGGCTCTGGGGCCAACGTCCTGACTTTC. Protein sequence: CASSRGRTGGSGANVLTF.